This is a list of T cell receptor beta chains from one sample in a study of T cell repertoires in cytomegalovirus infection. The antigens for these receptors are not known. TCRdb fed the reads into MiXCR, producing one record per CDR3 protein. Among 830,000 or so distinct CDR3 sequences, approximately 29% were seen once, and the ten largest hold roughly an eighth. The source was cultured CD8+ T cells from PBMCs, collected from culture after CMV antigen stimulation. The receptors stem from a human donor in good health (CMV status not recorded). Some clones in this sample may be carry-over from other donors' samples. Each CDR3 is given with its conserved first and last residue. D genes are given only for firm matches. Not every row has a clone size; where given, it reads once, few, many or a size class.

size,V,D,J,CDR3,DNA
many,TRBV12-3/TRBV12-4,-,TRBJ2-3,CASSLWADTQYF,TGTGCCAGCAGTTTATGGGCAGATACGCAGTATTTT
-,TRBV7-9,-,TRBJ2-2,CASSPLGIPTGELFF,TGTGCCAGCAGTCCGCTGGGGATACCCACCGGGGAGCTGTTTTTT
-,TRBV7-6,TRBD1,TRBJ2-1,CASSPFPGQGDREQFF,TGTGCCAGCAGCCCATTTCCGGGACAGGGGGATCGGGAGCAGTTCTTC
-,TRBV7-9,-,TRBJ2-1,CASSREGPGDEQFF,TGTGCCAGCAGTCGAGAGGGGCCAGGGGATGAGCAGTTCTTC
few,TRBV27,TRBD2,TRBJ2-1,CASSLSVAGVMDEQFF,TGTGCCAGCAGTTTATCCGTAGCGGGGGTAATGGATGAGCAGTTCTTC
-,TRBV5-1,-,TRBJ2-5,CASSSSPETQYF,TGCGCCAGCAGCTCTTCTCCGGAGACCCAGTACTTC
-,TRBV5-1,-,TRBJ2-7,CASSLAVNGIYEQYF,TGCGCCAGCAGCTTGGCCGTGAACGGGATCTACGAGCAGTACTTC
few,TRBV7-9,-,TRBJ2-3,CASSPRTRSDTQYF,TGTGCCAGCAGCCCCCGGACTCGATCAGATACGCAGTATTTT
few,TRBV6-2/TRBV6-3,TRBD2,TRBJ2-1,CASKGRGSYNEQFF,TGTGCCAGCAAAGGGAGGGGATCCTACAATGAGCAGTTCTTC
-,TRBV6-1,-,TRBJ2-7,CASSESIGGSPLMFEEQYF,TGTGCCAGCAGTGAATCCATCGGGGGATCCCCCTTAATGTTCGAAGAGCAGTACTTC
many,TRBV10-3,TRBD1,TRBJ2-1,CAISGTGLGKFNEQFF,TGTGCCATCAGTGGGACAGGCCTCGGAAAATTCAATGAGCAGTTCTTC
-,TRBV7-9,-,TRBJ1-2,CASSPDPSLANYGYTF,TGTGCCAGCAGCCCGGACCCCAGCCTCGCTAACTATGGCTACACCTTC
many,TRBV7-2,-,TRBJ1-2,CASSLVRQGDWGYTF,TGTGCCAGCAGCTTAGTGCGCCAGGGCGATTGGGGCTACACCTTC
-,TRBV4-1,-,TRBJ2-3,CASSRDKSSTDTQYF,TGCGCCAGCAGCAGAGACAAATCTAGCACAGATACGCAGTATTTT
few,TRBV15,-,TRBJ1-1,CATSARSKPPNTEAFF,TGTGCCACCAGCGCCCGCTCCAAGCCTCCTAACACTGAAGCTTTCTTT
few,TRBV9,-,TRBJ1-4,CASSVGVQYEKLFF,TGTGCCAGCAGCGTAGGGGTACAGTATGAAAAACTGTTTTTT
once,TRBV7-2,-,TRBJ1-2,CANSSRARKGYTF,TGTGCCAACAGCTCCCGGGCCCGAAAGGGCTACACCTTC
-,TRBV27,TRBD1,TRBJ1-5,CASSLLGQGQSGPQHF,TGTGCCAGCAGTCTACTGGGACAGGGCCAATCGGGGCCCCAGCATTTT
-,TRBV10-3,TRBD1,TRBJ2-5,CAIRATGEAETQYF,TGTGCCATCAGGGCGACAGGGGAGGCAGAGACCCAGTACTTC
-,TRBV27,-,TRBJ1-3,CVLDSLSGNTIYF,TGTGTCCTGGACAGCCTCTCTGGAAACACCATATATTTT
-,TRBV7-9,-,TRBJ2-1,CASSAPGMGYNEQFF,TGTGCCAGCAGCGCCCCTGGTATGGGCTACAATGAGCAGTTCTTC
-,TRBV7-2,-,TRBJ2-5,CASSFNDGAQETQYF,TGTGCCAGCAGTTTCAACGACGGGGCCCAAGAGACCCAGTACTTC